These 17 T cell receptor beta chains came from one sample sequenced in a study of cytomegalovirus exposure and HLA in healthy donors (dated by TCRdb to about 2017). The library was generated by the immunoSEQ multiplex PCR assay. A mixture of 60 forward primers for TCR Vbeta segments and 13 reverse primers for TCR Jbeta segments was used in the multiplex PCR. TCRdb obtained this table from immuneACCESS and retained in-frame rearrangements with V and J assigned. These tables miss some clones; where compared with another copy, unresolved V genes account for less than half of the shortfall, and the remainder is unexplained. This sample gives 150,000 to 200,000 clones in total; about 75% of them show up just once. The ten largest make up roughly 7.8% of the sample. The sample consisted of PBMCs. The receptors here all came from a woman aged 40-49 years in good health and CMV-seropositive.

The J gene is TRBJ1-1, the V gene TRBV27, with a weak D call TRBD1 (6 bases). Germline V lookup: CDR1 MNHEY, CDR2 SMNVEV (reference sequence). The CDR3 spans 13 residues. V dropped 7 bases and J dropped 4 bases, with 13 bases sitting between them. Here the CDR3 DNA reads TGTGCCAGCACGGGAAACAGGGTCACTGAAGCTTTCTTT. Protein sequence: CASTGNRVTEAFF.

This clone was observed a few times. The chain couples TRBV29-1 to TRBJ2-1, with 9 bases fitting TRBD1. Per the germline V gene, CDR1 is SQVTM and CDR2 is ANQGSEA. The junction had 17 bases not matched to a gene; V was cut back by 4 bases and J by 4 bases. CDR3 size: 18 residues. The CDR3 loop reads CSVGSDRGISGAYNEQFF. The CDR3 DNA reads as TGCAGCGTTGGGTCGGACAGGGGCATAAGTGGGGCTTACAATGAGCAGTTCTTC.

J is TRBJ1-3 and V is TRBV9, with D perhaps TRBD1 (5 bases). CDR3 length equals 16 residues. Trimming took 4 bases from V and 4 from J, leaving 18 bases between them. CDR1 SGDLS and CDR2 YYNGEE come from the germline V gene. CDR3 loop: CASSPIPGLRGNTIYF. CDR3 sequence (DNA): TGTGCCAGCAGCCCTATCCCAGGGTTAAGAGGAAACACCATATATTTT.

DNA for the CDR3: TGTGCCAGTACAGGGAACTATGGCTACACCTTC. Protein sequence: CASTGNYGYTF. The V and J genes are TRBV6-5 and TRBJ1-2, with D possibly being TRBD1 (6 bases). Trimming shortened V by 9 bases and J by 2 bases, and 7 bases separated the two germline ends. The CDR3 consists of 11 residues. CDR1 is MNHEY, CDR2 SVGAGI, per germline.

Note on this clone: Other DNA sequences in this sample translate to the same CDR3. The rearrangement uses TRBV6-5 and TRBJ2-1; TRBD1 is a possible D gene (6 bases). CDR1 is MNHEY, CDR2 SVGAGI, per germline. This CDR3 comprises 12 residues. V lost 2 bases, J lost 9 bases, and 8 bases lay in between. The CDR3 spells CASSYVGGEQFF. The CDR3 region has the DNA TGTGCCAGCAGTTACGTAGGGGGTGAGCAGTTCTTC.

The J gene is TRBJ1-1, the V gene TRBV6-5; maybe TRBD1 (5 bases). Trimming shortened V by 2 bases and J by 7 bases, and 11 bases separated the two germline ends. From germline, CDR1 is MNHEY and CDR2 SVGAGI. The CDR3 is 13 amino acids. In DNA, the CDR3 is TGTGCCAGCAGTTACGAGATGGGGCGTGAAGCTTTCTTT. Its protein product is CASSYEMGREAFF.

This clone has only a few counts. V and J are TRBV7-9 and TRBJ2-3, with 11 bases that match TRBD1. The CDR3 spans 16 residues. J was trimmed by 5 bases and V by 3 bases; bases with no gene match: 7. Germline V lookup: CDR1 SEHNR, CDR2 FQNEAQ (reference sequence). In nucleotides, the CDR3 is TGTGCCAGCAGCTTTCGACCGGGACAGGGGGGAGATACGCAGTATTTT. Its translation: CASSFRPGQGGDTQYF.

The chain couples TRBV11-2 to TRBJ2-7; D unresolved. Deletions cut 0 bases from V and 2 bases from J, with 11 bases between. This CDR3 contains 15 residues. The germline CDR1 and CDR2 sequences are SGHAT and FQNNGV. The CDR3 spells CASSLELSTPYEQYF. Written as DNA, the CDR3 is TGTGCCAGCAGCTTAGAATTATCAACACCCTACGAGCAGTACTTC.

This chain connects TRBV6-1 to TRBJ1-5, with D possibly being TRBD1 (5 bases). The CDR3 extends over 15 amino acids. The germline V gene encodes CDR1 MNHNS and CDR2 SASEGT. V was clipped by 4 bases and J by 9 bases, with 19 bases between them. For the CDR3, the DNA is TGTGCCAGCAGTGTAGCGCAAGGGCTGGGGGGGCCCCAGCATTTT. It specifies CASSVAQGLGGPQHF.

The chain uses TRBV6-5 and TRBJ1-2, with D possibly being TRBD1 (6 bases). Between the trimmed V and J ends, which lost 0 bases and 4 bases, there was a span of 15 bases. From germline, CDR1 is MNHEY and CDR2 SVGAGI. CDR3 length equals 16 residues. The CDR3 DNA reads as TGTGCCAGCAGTTACTCTTTACAGGGTCACAGCTATGGCTACACCTTC. This codes for CASSYSLQGHSYGYTF.

This chain connects TRBV7-2 to TRBJ2-7, with TRBD1 matching 7 bases. There are 15 residues in the CDR3. The V gene end was trimmed by 1 base and the J gene end by 1 base; junction bases not matched to a gene: 4. From germline, CDR1 is SGHTA and CDR2 FQGNSA. The CDR3 sequence: CASSLGGQKSYEQYF. In DNA form, the CDR3 reads TGTGCCAGCAGCTTAGGGGGACAGAAATCCTACGAGCAGTACTTC. The full variable domain, with the rest looked up from reference TRBV7-2 and TRBJ2-7, is GAGVSQSPSNKVTEKGKDVELRCDPISGHTALYWYRQSLGQGLEFLIYFQGNSAPDKSGLPSDRFSAERTGGSVSTLTIQRTQQEDSAVYLCASSLGGQKSYEQYFGPGTRLTVT.

The rearrangement uses TRBV9 and TRBJ1-3, with D hard to call. CDR1 SGDLS and CDR2 YYNGEE come from the germline V gene. With 4 bases removed from V and 0 bases from J, the gap between germline ends came to 17 bases. The CDR3 runs 17 residues. CDR3 residues: CASSRYEGGSSGNTIYF. The CDR3 bases are TGTGCCAGCAGCCGCTACGAAGGAGGGAGCTCTGGAAACACCATATATTTT.

The chain recombines TRBV4-2 with TRBJ1-2; D is uncertain. V was cut by 4 bases and J by 7 bases, with 16 bases left in between. CDR1 and CDR2 (germline): LGHNA, YNFKEQ. The CDR3 has 14 residues. Here the CDR3 reads CASSPARELGGYTF. In DNA form, the CDR3 reads TGTGCCAGCAGCCCGGCGCGGGAATTAGGTGGCTACACCTTC.

The rearrangement joins TRBV28 to TRBJ2-1, with 7 bases aligning to TRBD2. Trimming removed 5 bases from V and 7 bases from J; junction bases left unmatched: 11. CDR3 length: 15 residues. Germline CDR1 MDHEN, CDR2 SYDVKM. CDR3 DNA sequence: TGTGCCAGCAGTCCCTTCGCGGGAGCTCGAAATGAGCAGTTCTTC. Amino acids: CASSPFAGARNEQFF.

This clone was observed once. The rearrangement links TRBV2 to TRBJ1-5; 8 bases fit TRBD1. J was trimmed by 4 bases and V by 4 bases; bases with no gene match: 3. CDR1 and CDR2 (germline): SNHLY, FYNNEI. The CDR3 length is 14 residues. The CDR3 DNA follows: TGTGCCAGCAGTGGGACAGGGCGAAATCAGCCCCAGCATTTT. Protein sequence: CASSGTGRNQPQHF.

The CDR3 DNA is TGTGCCAGCAGCCCACTAGGGCGGGACTCCTACAATGAGCAGTTCTTC. Its protein is CASSPLGRDSYNEQFF. The chain couples TRBV7-9 to TRBJ2-1, with D possibly matching TRBD2 (6 bases). CDR3 length equals 16 residues. V was trimmed by 5 bases and J by 0 bases, leaving 14 bases between them. Germline V gives CDR1 SEHNR, CDR2 FQNEAQ (reference sequence).

The CDR3 here is CASSSLAGTTCEQYF. CDR3 sequence (DNA): TGTGCCAGCAGCTCTCTAGCGGGCACGACCTGCGAGCAGTACTTC. V and J are TRBV28 and TRBJ2-7; the match to TRBD2 covers 8 bases. V trimming: 6 bases; J trimming: 6 bases; junction bases outside the gene matches: 13. The CDR3 contains 15 residues. Looked up from germline, CDR1 is MDHEN and CDR2 is SYDVKM.